This T cell receptor (beta chain) was profiled in a study of blood T cell repertoires in COVID-19. Assay: immunoSEQ multiplex PCR; the TCRdb copy retains only in-frame clones and omits some. Among fewer than 350,000 clones listed, about 90% were seen once. Trimming shortened V by 1 base and J by 7 bases, and 12 bases separated the two germline ends. The CDR3 is 13 residues long. Germline lookup yields CDR1 SGHDT and CDR2 YYEEEE. Sequencing was carried out using peripheral blood. This chain connects TRBV5-6 to TRBJ2-7, with TRBD1 as a possible D gene (6 bases). The receptor's source is a woman aged 25 to 45 with COVID-19, enrolled during active disease. The CDR3 loop is CASSLTGTPEQYF. As DNA, the CDR3 is TGTGCCAGCAGCTTGACAGGGACCCCGGAGCAGTACTTC. The complete variable domain, with remaining parts taken from reference TRBV5-6 and TRBJ2-7, reads DAGVTQSPTHLIKTRGQQVTLRCSPKSGHDTVSWYQQALGQGPQFIFQYYEEEERQRGNFPDRFSGHQFPNYSSELNVNALLLGDSALYLCASSLTGTPEQYFGPGTRLTVT.